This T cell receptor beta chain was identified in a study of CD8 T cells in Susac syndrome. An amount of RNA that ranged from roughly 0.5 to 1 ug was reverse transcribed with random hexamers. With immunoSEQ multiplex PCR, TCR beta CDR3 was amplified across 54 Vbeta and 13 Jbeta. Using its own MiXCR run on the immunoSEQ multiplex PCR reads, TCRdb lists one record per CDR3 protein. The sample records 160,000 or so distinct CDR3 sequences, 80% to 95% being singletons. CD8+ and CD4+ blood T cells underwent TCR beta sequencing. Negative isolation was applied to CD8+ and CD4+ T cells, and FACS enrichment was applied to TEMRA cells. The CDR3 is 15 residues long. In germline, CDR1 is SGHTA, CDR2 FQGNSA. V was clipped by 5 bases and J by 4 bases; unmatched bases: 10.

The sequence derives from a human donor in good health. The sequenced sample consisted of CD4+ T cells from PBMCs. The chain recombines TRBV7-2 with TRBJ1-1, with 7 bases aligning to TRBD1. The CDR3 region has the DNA TGTGCCAGCAGCCAACTACAGGGGAGAGGCACTGAAGCTTTCTTT. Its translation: CASSQLQGRGTEAFF.